This is a list of T cell receptor beta chains from one sample in a study of human T cells and chemical hapten exposure. One entry per CDR3 protein, called by TCRdb with MiXCR from the RACE reads. This table holds hundreds of thousands of distinct CDR3 sequences, about 6.9% found once. The source material was whole blood, sampled in connection with sensitization to the hapten diphenylcyclopropenone (DPC). The source of these receptors is a woman between 18 and 30 years old with alopecia areata. Some clones in this sample may be carry-over from other donors' samples. The CDR3 runs from the conserved cysteine through the conserved F or W. The D gene is left open where the match is weak. Rows may omit the clone size; those that give it use once, few, many or a size class.

16	.	TRBV7-2	TRBJ1-4	.	CASSGARGDTNEKLFF	TGTGCCAGCAGCGGGGCCAGGGGCGATACTAATGAAAAACTGTTTTTT
17	.	TRBV3-1	TRBJ2-6	TRBD1	CASSFDRGGSGANVLTF	TGTGCCAGCAGCTTCGACAGGGGGGGCTCTGGGGCCAACGTCCTGACTTTC
20	few	TRBV10-2	TRBJ2-4	.	CASSDVLGVPGPLAKNIQYF	TGCGCCAGCAGTGATGTGTTGGGGGTCCCCGGTCCGCTAGCCAAAAACATTCAGTACTTC
15	.	TRBV10-2	TRBJ2-6	.	CASSIRQSGANVLTF	TGCGCCAGCAGTATCAGGCAATCTGGGGCCAACGTCCTGACTTTC
11	many	TRBV6-6	TRBJ1-1	.	CASRQDRKAFF	TGTGCCAGCAGGCAAGACAGGAAAGCTTTCTTT
15	few	TRBV4-1	TRBJ2-7	TRBD1	CASSGAGTGSYEQYF	TGCGCCAGCAGTGGAGCCGGGACAGGGTCATACGAGCAGTACTTC
14	.	TRBV28	TRBJ2-7	TRBD2	CASSSGLADYEQYF	TGTGCCAGCAGTTCGGGACTAGCGGACTACGAGCAGTACTTC
14	few	TRBV10-3	TRBJ2-3	.	CAIAKAASTDTQYF	TGTGCCATCGCGAAGGCGGCTAGCACAGATACGCAGTATTTT
14	.	TRBV6-5	TRBJ2-7	.	CASNRIGSSYEQYF	TGTGCCAGCAATCGTATAGGGAGCTCCTACGAGCAGTACTTC
19	few	TRBV4-3	TRBJ2-4	.	CASSQDGAGWILAKNIQYF	TGCGCCAGCAGCCAAGACGGAGCTGGCTGGATCCTAGCCAAAAACATTCAGTACTTC
15	.	TRBV9	TRBJ2-5	.	CASSVEMATQETQYF	TGTGCCAGCAGCGTAGAGATGGCGACGCAAGAGACCCAGTACTTC
16	.	TRBV11-3	TRBJ2-2	.	CASSLGLQGLTGELFF	TGTGCCAGCAGCTTAGGGCTCCAGGGGCTCACCGGGGAGCTGTTTTTT
14	few	TRBV6-2/TRBV6-3	TRBJ2-7	.	CASAKVPGMTEQYF	TGTGCCAGCGCAAAAGTCCCAGGGATGACCGAGCAGTACTTC
14	many	TRBV2	TRBJ1-6	.	CASSPSSYNSPLHF	TGTGCCAGCAGCCCAAGCTCCTATAATTCACCCCTCCACTTT
15	.	TRBV6-5	TRBJ1-3	.	CASRRGTDSGNTIYF	TGTGCCAGCAGGCGGGGGACCGACTCTGGAAACACCATATATTTT
13	.	TRBV12-3/TRBV12-4	TRBJ1-2	.	CASSSRDTNRYTF	TGTGCCAGCAGTTCCCGGGACACAAATCGCTACACCTTC
13	few	TRBV12-3/TRBV12-4	TRBJ1-2	.	CASSLDPIYGYTF	TGTGCCAGCAGTTTAGACCCCATATATGGCTACACCTTC
16	many	TRBV12-5	TRBJ1-2	.	CASGLVLPSGTQGYTF	TGTGCTAGTGGTTTGGTACTCCCCTCAGGGACACAGGGCTACACCTTC